This T cell receptor beta chain was retrieved from a study of T cells after posttransplantation cyclophosphamide. In its sample, this clone was seen many times. What it recognizes is unknown. Germline V gives CDR1 SGHAT, CDR2 FQNNGV. CDR3 length equals 19 residues. V shed 0 bases, J shed 0 bases, and the junction held 10 bases outside the gene matches. Whole-study findings and limits: TRB clonality was highly associated with recipient CMV seropositivity and reactivation.

Profiling relied on immunoSEQ multiplex PCR, and the TCRdb table lists in-frame clones only, not all of them. The record shows some 43,000 clones for this sample, with no singletons present. Sequencing was carried out using PBMCs. The origin of this receptor is a man aged 35 to 55 in good health, CMV-negative, and a related stem cell transplant donor. The chain uses TRBV11-2 and TRBJ2-3, with 9 bases lining up with TRBD2. The CDR3 DNA reads as TGTGCCAGCAGCTTAGATCCAGCGGGAGGCCCTGGAAGCACAGATACGCAGTATTTT. Its protein product is CASSLDPAGGPGSTDTQYF.